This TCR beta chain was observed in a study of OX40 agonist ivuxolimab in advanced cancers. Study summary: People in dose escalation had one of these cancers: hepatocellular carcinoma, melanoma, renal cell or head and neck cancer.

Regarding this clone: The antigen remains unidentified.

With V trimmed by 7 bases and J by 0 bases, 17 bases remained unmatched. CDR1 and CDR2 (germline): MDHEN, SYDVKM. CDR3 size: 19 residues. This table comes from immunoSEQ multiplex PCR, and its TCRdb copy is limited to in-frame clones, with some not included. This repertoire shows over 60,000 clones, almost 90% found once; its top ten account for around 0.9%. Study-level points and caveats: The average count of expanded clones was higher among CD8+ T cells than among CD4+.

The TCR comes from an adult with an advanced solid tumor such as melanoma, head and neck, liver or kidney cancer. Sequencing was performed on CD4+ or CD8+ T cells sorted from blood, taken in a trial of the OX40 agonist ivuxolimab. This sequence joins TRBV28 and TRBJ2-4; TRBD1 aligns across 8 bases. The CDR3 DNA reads TGTGCCAGCAACCTAGGACAGGGTTTGGGGCCTCTAGCCAAAAACATTCAGTACTTC. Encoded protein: CASNLGQGLGPLAKNIQYF. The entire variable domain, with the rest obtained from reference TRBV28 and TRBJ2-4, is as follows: DVKVTQSSRYLVKRTGEKVFLECVQDMDHENMFWYRQDPGLGLRLIYFSYDVKMKEKGDIPEGYSVSREKKERFSLILESASTNQTSMYLCASNLGQGLGPLAKNIQYFGAGTRLSVL.